This T cell receptor beta chain was recorded in a study of T cells after yellow fever vaccination. The study, taken as a whole, reports: The secondary response was weaker but peaked faster, day 5 versus 15. Booster samples showed a return of most primary-vaccination clones (around 96% CD4, 70% to 90% CD8).

Trimming cost V 3 bases and J 6 bases, with 5 bases left between them. The CDR3 covers 11 residues. Per germline, CDR1 SQVTM and CDR2 ANQGSEA. In TCRdb, the 5' RACE reads were re-called with MiXCR into one record per CDR3 protein. Counted here are 250,000 to 400,000 distinct CDR3 sequences, around 4.5% occurring once; the ten biggest clones make up roughly a fifth. Notes on this clonotype: What it binds is not known.

This chain connects TRBV29-1 to TRBJ1-4; tentative D call: TRBD1 (5 bases). The sequencing used PBMCs, collected 15 days after the yellow fever booster vaccination. The receptor comes from a man between 18 and 35 years old who received the YFV17D yellow fever vaccine. CDR3 region: CSVDRDEKLFF. Written as DNA, the CDR3 is TGCAGCGTTGACAGGGATGAAAAACTGTTTTTT. The variable domain in full, completed from reference TRBV29-1 and TRBJ1-4, reads SAVISQKPSRDICQRGTSLTIQCQVDSQVTMMFWYRQQPGQSLTLIATANQGSEATYESGFVIDKFPISRPNLTFSTLTVSNMSPEDSSIYLCSVDRDEKLFFGSGTQLSVL.